This TCR beta chain was identified during a study of blood T cell repertoires in COVID-19. Profiling relied on immunoSEQ multiplex PCR, and the TCRdb table lists in-frame clones only, not all of them. The repertoire holds more than 200,000 clones, more than 60% seen once, with roughly 4% in the top ten. Trimming left V 4 bases short and J 0 bases short, with 10 bases between. There are 14 residues in the CDR3. Germline values: CDR1 MNHNY, CDR2 SVGAGI (reference sequence). The origin of this receptor is a woman aged 40-49 years with active or convalescent COVID-19. Specimen: peripheral blood. The chain links TRBV6-6 to TRBJ2-7; D may be TRBD1 (6 bases). The CDR3 bases are TGTGCCAGCAGTTCCCCGGGACACTCCTACGAGCAGTACTTC. Protein: CASSSPGHSYEQYF.